The 13 T cell receptor beta chains listed next were all sequenced from one sample in a study of blood T cell repertoires in COVID-19. Sequenced by immunoSEQ multiplex PCR; TCRdb stores in-frame clones only, minus some. The sample records over 200,000 clones, around 87% being singletons. Source material: peripheral blood. These receptors all come from a woman aged 50 to 65 with acute or convalescent COVID-19.

V and J are TRBV5-8 and TRBJ2-6; D possibly corresponds to TRBD1 (5 bases). V was cut by 1 base and J by 0 bases, with 11 bases left in between. Germline V CDR1 and CDR2: SGHTS, YDEGEE. The CDR3 contains 17 residues. This chain's CDR3 is CASSLRQGISGANVLTF. DNA of the CDR3: TGTGCCAGCAGCTTGAGGCAGGGAATCTCTGGGGCCAACGTCCTGACTTTC.

The chain is built from TRBV11-3 and TRBJ2-1, with 8 bases aligning to TRBD1. The V segment lost 7 bases and the J segment 10 bases; nucleotides outside the gene matches: 12. Germline V gives CDR1 SGHNT, CDR2 YENEEA. This CDR3 region has 14 residues. This chain's CDR3 is CASNKDRADGEQFF. CDR3 nucleotides: TGTGCCAGCAATAAGGACAGGGCCGATGGAGAGCAGTTCTTC.

The rearrangement links TRBV30 to TRBJ2-5; 8 bases map to TRBD2. The length of the CDR3 is 15 residues. With 3 bases clipped from V and 4 bases from J, the junction kept 10 bases outside the gene matches. The germline CDR1 and CDR2 sequences are GTSNPN and SVGIG (reference sequence). The CDR3 DNA reads as TGTGCCTGGAGAGGGCTAGCGGGCGTTCGAGAGACCCAGTACTTC. Its protein is CAWRGLAGVRETQYF.

The DNA of the CDR3 is TGTGCCAGCAGCTTTTCCGGACAGGGGAATCAGCCCCAGCATTTT. It is translated as CASSFSGQGNQPQHF. This chain links TRBV7-2 with TRBJ1-5; 9 nucleotides align to TRBD1. The CDR3 totals 15 residues. The V segment lost 3 bases and the J segment 4 bases; nucleotides outside the gene matches: 4. Germline lookup yields CDR1 SGHTA and CDR2 FQGNSA.

This clone has just a few counts. The chain employs TRBV7-9 and TRBJ2-7; possibly TRBD1 for D (6 bases). Per the germline V gene, CDR1 is SEHNR and CDR2 is FQNEAQ (reference sequence). The V and J ends lost 9 bases and 4 bases respectively, with 19 bases between them. CDR3 length equals 14 residues. The CDR3 protein is CASIEAGVDYEQYF. The CDR3 DNA reads TGTGCCAGTATAGAGGCAGGGGTAGATTACGAGCAGTACTTC.

This clone was detected a few times. The chain employs TRBV7-2 and TRBJ2-2; D may be TRBD1 (6 bases). Germline-derived CDR1 and CDR2 are SGHTA and FQGNSA. Trimming took 3 bases from V and 3 from J, leaving 8 bases between them. The CDR3 runs to 14 residues. The CDR3 protein is CASSFSGDTGELFF. For the CDR3, the DNA is TGTGCCAGCAGCTTCTCAGGGGACACCGGGGAGCTGTTTTTT. The whole variable domain, filled in from reference TRBV7-2 and TRBJ2-2, reads GAGVSQSPSNKVTEKGKDVELRCDPISGHTALYWYRQSLGQGLEFLIYFQGNSAPDKSGLPSDRFSAERTGGSVSTLTIQRTQQEDSAVYLCASSFSGDTGELFFGEGSRLTVL.

This chain links TRBV5-4 with TRBJ2-1; 8 bases are shared with TRBD1. Trimming took 3 bases from V and 5 from J; bases not matched to a gene: 4. The CDR3 totals 14 residues. Germline V gene lookup returns CDR1 SGHNT and CDR2 YYREEE (reference sequence). The CDR3 loop is CASSSGQDNNEQFF. In DNA form, the CDR3 reads TGTGCCAGCAGCTCGGGACAGGACAACAATGAGCAGTTCTTC.

This chain links TRBV4-3 with TRBJ2-3, with TRBD2 as a possible D gene (6 bases). This CDR3 has 17 amino acids. Germline CDR1 is LGHNA and CDR2 is YSLEER. Trimming took 0 bases from V and 1 from J, leaving 14 bases between them. The CDR3 is CASSQDSAGRRTDTQYF. The CDR3 DNA reads as TGCGCCAGCAGCCAAGATTCGGCGGGAAGGCGCACAGATACGCAGTATTTT.

The chain links TRBV7-8 to TRBJ2-5; possibly TRBD2 for D (7 bases). Trimming removed 0 bases from V and 4 bases from J, with 12 bases in between. Per germline, CDR1 SGHVS and CDR2 FQNEAQ. The CDR3 length is 15 residues. The CDR3 DNA is TGTGCCAGCAGCTTAGCGACGAGGGGGGGAGAGACCCAGTACTTC. This encodes CASSLATRGGETQYF.

In its sample, this clone was seen once. The genes are TRBV2 and TRBJ1-5; D gene unclear. The germline V gene encodes CDR1 SNHLY and CDR2 FYNNEI. The length of the CDR3 is 14 residues. V was trimmed by 2 bases and J by 7 bases, leaving 12 bases between them. The CDR3 loop is CASSESTGLQPQHF. The CDR3 region has the DNA TGTGCCAGCAGTGAATCTACGGGTCTACAGCCCCAGCATTTT. Filled out from reference TRBV2 and TRBJ1-5, the complete variable domain reads EPEVTQTPSHQVTQMGQEVILRCVPISNHLYFYWYRQILGQKVEFLVSFYNNEISEKSEIFDDQFSVERPDGSNFTLKIRSTKLEDSAMYFCASSESTGLQPQHFGDGTRLSIL.

The rearrangement joins TRBV4-3 to TRBJ2-2; 7 nucleotides agree with TRBD1. The junction had 4 bases not matched to a gene; V was cut back by 0 bases and J by 6 bases. This CDR3 region has 15 residues. Germline V gene lookup returns CDR1 LGHNA and CDR2 YSLEER. The DNA of the CDR3 is TGCGCCAGCAGCCAAGAAAGGGGGCTGGCCGGGGAGCTGTTTTTT. Residues: CASSQERGLAGELFF.

The genes are TRBV19 and TRBJ2-3, with 14 bases aligning to TRBD2. V dropped 5 bases and J dropped 10; count of bases not matched to a gene: 8. The CDR3 runs to 15 residues. The germline gives CDR1 LNHDA, CDR2 SQIVND (reference sequence). This CDR3 reads CASSLSGLAGEAQYF. The DNA of the CDR3 is TGTGCCAGTAGTCTCTCGGGACTAGCGGGAGAGGCGCAGTATTTT.

The genes are TRBV28 and TRBJ2-7, with TRBD1 matching over 7 bases. J lost 0 bases, V lost 6 bases, and 8 bases had no gene match. Germline lookup yields CDR1 MDHEN and CDR2 SYDVKM. This CDR3 spans 15 amino acids. The CDR3 loop reads CASSSTGASSYEQYF. The CDR3 DNA reads as TGTGCCAGCAGCTCTACAGGGGCTAGCTCCTACGAGCAGTACTTC.